This T cell receptor (beta chain) was observed in a study of human T cells and chemical hapten exposure. CDR1 SEHNR and CDR2 FQNEAQ come from the germline V gene (reference sequence). The CDR3 is 13 amino acids. V trimming: 5 bases; J trimming: 3 bases; junction bases outside the gene matches: 3. In TCRdb, the RACE reads were re-called with MiXCR into one record per CDR3 protein. The repertoire consists of some 84,000 distinct CDR3 sequences, with about 9.4% occurring once and the leading ten covering roughly 5%. This clonotype was picked up a small number of times. Time point in this sample: patch test 2, 6 weeks after DPC sensitization. Treatment indicated: therapeutic diphenylcyclopropenone sensitization with weekly scalp DPC.

The sample here was whole blood, taken in connection with sensitization to the hapten diphenylcyclopropenone (DPC). The J gene is TRBJ2-7, the V gene TRBV7-9; 8 bases agree with TRBD2. The sequence derives from a woman aged 45-65 years with alopecia areata. Some clones in this sample may be carry-over from other donors' samples. This CDR3 reads CASSRTSNYEQYF. CDR3 coding DNA: TGTGCCAGCAGCCGGACTAGCAACTACGAGCAGTACTTC.